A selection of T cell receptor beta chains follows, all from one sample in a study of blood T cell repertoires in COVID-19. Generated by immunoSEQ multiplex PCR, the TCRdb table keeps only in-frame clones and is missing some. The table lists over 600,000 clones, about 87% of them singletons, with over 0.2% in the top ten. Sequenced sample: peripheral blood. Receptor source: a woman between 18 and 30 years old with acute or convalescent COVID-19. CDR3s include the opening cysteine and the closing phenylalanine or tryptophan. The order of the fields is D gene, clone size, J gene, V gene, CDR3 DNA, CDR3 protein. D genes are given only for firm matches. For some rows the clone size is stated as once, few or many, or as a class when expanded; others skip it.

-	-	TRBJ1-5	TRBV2	TGTGCCAGCACAAGTTGGGGGGGCAATCAGCCCCAGCATTTT	CASTSWGGNQPQHF
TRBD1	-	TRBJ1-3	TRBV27	TGTGCCAGCAGTCCCCCAGGACAGGTGAACACCATATATTTT	CASSPPGQVNTIYF
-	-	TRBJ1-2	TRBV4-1	TGCGCCAGCAGCCAAGATACAACCATCGGGGGCTACACCTTC	CASSQDTTIGGYTF
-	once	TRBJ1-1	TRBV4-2	TGTGCCAGCAGCCAAGAGAGGGGGGGGGCGACCACTGAAGCTTTCTTT	CASSQERGGATTEAFF
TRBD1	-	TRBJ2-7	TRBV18	TGTGCCAGCTCTTCCCAGGGGGCTATAAGTCCCTACGAGCAGTACTTC	CASSSQGAISPYEQYF
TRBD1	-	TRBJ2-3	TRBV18	TGTGCCAGCTCACGGACAGGGGGAAAAGATACGCAGTATTTT	CASSRTGGKDTQYF
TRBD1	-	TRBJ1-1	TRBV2	TGTGCCAGCAGAAGGGACAGAGATATGAACACTGAAGCTTTCTTT	CASRRDRDMNTEAFF
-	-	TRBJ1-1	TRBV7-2	TGTGCCAGCAGCTCCCCCGGGGCGGGGAGATCGACTGAAGCTTTCTTT	CASSSPGAGRSTEAFF
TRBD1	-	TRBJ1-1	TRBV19	TGTGCCAGTAGTATGGGACAGCTTGAAGCTTTCTTT	CASSMGQLEAFF
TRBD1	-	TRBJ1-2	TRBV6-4	TGTGCCAGCAGTGACTCGCCAGGGGGCTCGGATGGCTACACCTTC	CASSDSPGGSDGYTF
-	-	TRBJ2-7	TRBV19	TGTGCCAGTAGTACTACGACAGCCCGCTACGAGCAGTACTTC	CASSTTTARYEQYF
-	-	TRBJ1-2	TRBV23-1	TGCGCCAGCAAGGGGTACTATGGCTACACCTTC	CASKGYYGYTF
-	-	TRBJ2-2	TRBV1	TGCACCAGCAGCTCGACTAGCGGGGGGGCCGACACCGGGGAGCTGTTTTTT	CTSSSTSGGADTGELFF
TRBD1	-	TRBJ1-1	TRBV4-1	TGCGCCAGCAGCCAAGGGGGACAGCTGAACACTGAAGCTTTCTTT	CASSQGGQLNTEAFF
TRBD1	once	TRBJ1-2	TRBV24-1	TGTGCCACCAGGATAAAGAAGACAGGGAACTATGGCTACACCTTC	CATRIKKTGNYGYTF
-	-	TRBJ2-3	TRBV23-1	TGCGCCAGCAGTCATCCGGGACACACAGATACGCAGTATTTT	CASSHPGHTDTQYF
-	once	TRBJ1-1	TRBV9	TGTGCCAGCAGCGTAGATGTGGGCTACAACACTGAAGCTTTCTTT	CASSVDVGYNTEAFF
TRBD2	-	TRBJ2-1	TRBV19	TGTGCCAGTAGTATGGGTAACATAGCGGGGGGATACAATGAGCAGTTCTTC	CASSMGNIAGGYNEQFF
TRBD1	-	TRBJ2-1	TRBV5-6	TGTGCCAGCAGCCGCACAGGGGGCTCGGGTAATGAGCAGTTCTTC	CASSRTGGSGNEQFF
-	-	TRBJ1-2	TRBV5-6	TGTGCCAGCAGCTTGGGACGGAGCCCCGATCCTAACTATGGCTACACCTTC	CASSLGRSPDPNYGYTF
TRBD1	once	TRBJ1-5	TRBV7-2	TGTGCCAGCAGCCTAGGACAGGGTCAGCAGCCCCAGCATTTT	CASSLGQGQQPQHF
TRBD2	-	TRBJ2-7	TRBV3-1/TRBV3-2	TGTGCCAGCAGCCATCTGAAGCGGGGGGGGACCGACGAGCAGTACTTC	CASSHLKRGGTDEQYF
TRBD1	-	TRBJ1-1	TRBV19	TGTGCCAGTAGTATAGATCGGGAAACAGGGGGTCAGATGAACACTGAAGCTTTCTTT	CASSIDRETGGQMNTEAFF
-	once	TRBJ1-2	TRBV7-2	TGTGCCAGCAGCTTATGGGGCCTCGTGGGTGGCTACACCTTC	CASSLWGLVGGYTF
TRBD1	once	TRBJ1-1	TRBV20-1	TGCAGTGCTAGCAAGACAGGGTACGCTTTCTTT	CSASKTGYAFF
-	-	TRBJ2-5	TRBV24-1	TGTGCCACCAGTGAGGCAGGGAAGGGCAATAAGGAGACCCAGTACTTC	CATSEAGKGNKETQYF
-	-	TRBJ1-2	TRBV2	TGTGCCAGCAGTCCCACGAGTCCTGGCTACACCTTC	CASSPTSPGYTF
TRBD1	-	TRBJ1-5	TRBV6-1	TGTGCCAGCAGTGAACGTAGGACAGGCCGAAATCAGCCCCAGCATTTT	CASSERRTGRNQPQHF
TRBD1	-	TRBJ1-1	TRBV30	TGTGCCTGCAGACGGGACAGAAAAGCTTTCTTT	CACRRDRKAFF
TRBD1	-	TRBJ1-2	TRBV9	TGTGCCAGCAGCGGGACAGGGGCAGAAATCTATGGCTACACCTTC	CASSGTGAEIYGYTF
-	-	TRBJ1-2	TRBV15	TGTGCCACCAGCAGAGAAAGGACAGCAATGACTAACTATGGCTACACCTTC	CATSRERTAMTNYGYTF
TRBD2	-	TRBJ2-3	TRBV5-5	TGTGCCAGCATCACTAGCGGGGGGGCCACAGATACGCAGTATTTT	CASITSGGATDTQYF
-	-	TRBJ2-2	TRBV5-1	TGCGCCAGCAGCTTGGACCCACTAGGCACCGGGGAGCTGTTTTTT	CASSLDPLGTGELFF
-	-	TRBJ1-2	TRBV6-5	TGTGCCAGCACCCACCTAGGGGCCAACTATGGCTACACCTTC	CASTHLGANYGYTF
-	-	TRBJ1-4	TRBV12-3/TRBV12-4	TGTGCCAGCAGTTCAGGGTTTAATGAAAAACTGTTTTTT	CASSSGFNEKLFF
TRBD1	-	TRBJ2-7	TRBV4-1	TGCGCCAGCAGCCCAGCGACAGGGCCCTACGAGCAGTACTTC	CASSPATGPYEQYF
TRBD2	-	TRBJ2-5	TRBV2	TGTGCCAGTGGCTCCCTAGCGGGGGCCGACCAAGAGACCCAGTACTTC	CASGSLAGADQETQYF
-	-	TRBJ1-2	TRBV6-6	TGTGCCAGCAGTTACTCCACAGGGCAAAACTATGGCTACACCTTC	CASSYSTGQNYGYTF
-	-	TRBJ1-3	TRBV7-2	TGTGCCAGCAGAAAGACAGGTTTGGGAAACACCATATATTTT	CASRKTGLGNTIYF
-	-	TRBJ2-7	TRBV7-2	TGTGCCAGCAGCTTAGGAGGGTGGGATTCCCCAAGCTCCTACGAGCAGTACTTC	CASSLGGWDSPSSYEQYF
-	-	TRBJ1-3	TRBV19	TGTGCCAGTAGTATAGGAGAATACAGGAAAACTGGAAACACCATATATTTT	CASSIGEYRKTGNTIYF
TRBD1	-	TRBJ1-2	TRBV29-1	TGCAGCGTTGAAGGGTCCCAGGACAGGGTTTATGGCTACACCTTC	CSVEGSQDRVYGYTF
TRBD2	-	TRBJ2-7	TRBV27	TGTGCCAGCAGTTTGGCTAGCGGGGCCGAGCAGTACTTC	CASSLASGAEQYF
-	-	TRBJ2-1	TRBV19	TGTGCCACCCTTGGACATTCCTACAATGAGCAGTTCTTC	CATLGHSYNEQFF
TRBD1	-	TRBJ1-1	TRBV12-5	TGTGCTAGTGGTACGGTGACAGGGGAGAAGACTGAAGCTTTCTTT	CASGTVTGEKTEAFF
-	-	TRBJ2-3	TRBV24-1	TGTGCCACCAGTCTGAATCGGGCAGATACGCAGTATTTT	CATSLNRADTQYF
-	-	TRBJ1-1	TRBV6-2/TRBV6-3	TGTGCCAGCAGTTACTCAGGACAGCGCGGGAACACTGAAGCTTTCTTT	CASSYSGQRGNTEAFF
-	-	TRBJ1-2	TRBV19	TGTGCCAGTAGTATTCCCTTCGAGACAGCCCCCTATGGCTACACCTTC	CASSIPFETAPYGYTF
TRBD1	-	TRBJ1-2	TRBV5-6	TGTGCCAGCAGCCTAGGGACAGGGAGCGGCGGCTACACCTTC	CASSLGTGSGGYTF
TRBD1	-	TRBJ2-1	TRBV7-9	TGTGCCAGCAGCTTTGGACAGGGGAGTGGTAATGAGCAGTTCTTC	CASSFGQGSGNEQFF
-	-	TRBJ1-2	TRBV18	TGTGCCAGCTCACCTACCAGGGCAGCAGCTTATGGCTACACCTTC	CASSPTRAAAYGYTF
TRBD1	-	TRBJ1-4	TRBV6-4	TGTGCCAGCAGTGGACCCATAACAGGGGACCAAAATGAAAAACTGTTTTTT	CASSGPITGDQNEKLFF
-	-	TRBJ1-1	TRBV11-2	TGTGCCAGCAGCTTGGGTGCAGGGTTCCCTGAAGCTTTCTTT	CASSLGAGFPEAFF
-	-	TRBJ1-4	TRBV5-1	TGCGCCAGCAGCTTGGGTCTTAATGAAAAACTGTTTTTT	CASSLGLNEKLFF
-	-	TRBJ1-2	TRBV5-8	TGTGCCAGCAGCCATCCTGGCGGGGCGGCTAACTATGGCTACACCTTC	CASSHPGGAANYGYTF
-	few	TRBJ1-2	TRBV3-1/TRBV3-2	TGTGCCAGCAGCCAAGATGGGGGGACGAACGGCTACACCTTC	CASSQDGGTNGYTF
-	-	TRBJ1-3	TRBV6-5	TGTGCCAGCAGTTACATCCCCAATTTCTCTGGAAACACCATATATTTT	CASSYIPNFSGNTIYF
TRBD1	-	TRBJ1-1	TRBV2	TGTGCCAGCAGTGGACAGGGGGGAAAAACTGAAGCTTTCTTT	CASSGQGGKTEAFF
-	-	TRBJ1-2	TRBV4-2	TGTGCCAGCAGCCAGGGGGGAGGGTCTAACTATGGCTACACCTTC	CASSQGGGSNYGYTF
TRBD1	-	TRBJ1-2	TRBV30	TGTGCCTTGGACAGGAATCATGGCTACACCTTC	CALDRNHGYTF